A selection of T cell receptor beta chains follows, all from one sample in a study of blood T cells in healthy people across ages. MiXCR, run by TCRdb on the 5' RACE reads, gives a single entry per CDR3 protein. The sample contains more than 650,000 distinct CDR3 sequences, 22% of which appear only once. Sequencing was done on a sample of blood. These receptor sequences come from a man aged 65 to 79 in good health. Both conserved end residues are part of each CDR3. A D gene is named only where the DNA matches it firmly. Clone sizes are given selectively: once, few, many, or a class where the clone is expanded.

D gene	V gene	clone size	J gene	CDR3 DNA	CDR3 protein
NA	TRBV5-1	NA	TRBJ1-1	TGCGCCAGCAGCTGGAAACAAGAATCTGAAGCTTTCTTT	CASSWKQESEAFF
NA	TRBV7-6	NA	TRBJ2-1	TGTGCCAGCAGCTTAAGGTCTGGTAACAATGAGCAGTTCTTC	CASSLRSGNNEQFF
NA	TRBV28	NA	TRBJ1-2	TGTGCCAGCAGGTTCATCGGGCTCCCGGCGGATGGCTACACCTTC	CASRFIGLPADGYTF
TRBD2	TRBV7-2	few	TRBJ2-1	TGTGCCAGCAGCTTTTCGGGCGGGAGGGCCCTCGGCAATGAGCAGTTCTTC	CASSFSGGRALGNEQFF
TRBD1	TRBV20-1	few	TRBJ2-1	TGCAGTGCTCCCCCGGGACAGGGGGTCTACAATGAGCAGTTCTTC	CSAPPGQGVYNEQFF
NA	TRBV6-6	NA	TRBJ2-7	TGTGCCAGCAGTTACGTCCCAGACGGACTGCCCTACGAGCAGTACTTC	CASSYVPDGLPYEQYF
TRBD1	TRBV12-3/TRBV12-4	few	TRBJ1-1	TGTGCCAGCGCACATTCCGGGACAGGGCACACTGAAGCTTTCTTT	CASAHSGTGHTEAFF
TRBD1	TRBV27	few	TRBJ2-7	TGTGCCAGCAATCGATTAGGGACAGCTTCCACCTACGAGCAGTACTTC	CASNRLGTASTYEQYF
NA	TRBV9	NA	TRBJ1-5	TGTGCCAGCAGCGTAAGGAGTACTAGCAATCAGCCCCAGCATTTT	CASSVRSTSNQPQHF
NA	TRBV7-2	NA	TRBJ1-1	TGTGCCAGCAGCTTAGGGGGCCAGGGGAGCGGGAACGCTGAAGCTTTCTTT	CASSLGGQGSGNAEAFF
NA	TRBV28	few	TRBJ2-6	TGTGCCAGCAGTACCAGACCGATCTTAAGCTCTGGGGCCAACGTCCTGACTTTC	CASSTRPILSSGANVLTF
TRBD1	TRBV24-1	NA	TRBJ2-2	TGTGCCACCAGTGACCCGGACAGGCGTACCGGGGAGCTGTTTTTT	CATSDPDRRTGELFF
TRBD1	TRBV12-3/TRBV12-4	NA	TRBJ2-4	TGTGCCAGCAGTTCCTACAGGGGTACGGCCAAAAACATTCAGTACTTC	CASSSYRGTAKNIQYF
TRBD1	TRBV18	NA	TRBJ1-2	TGTGCCAGCTCACCAACCGGGACAGGGAGCTCCTACTATGGCTACACCTTC	CASSPTGTGSSYYGYTF
NA	TRBV27	few	TRBJ2-3	TGTGCCAGCACCCCCGGAGGGTTCCCAGATACGCAGTATTTT	CASTPGGFPDTQYF
NA	TRBV5-1	once	TRBJ2-3	TGCGCCAGCAGCTTAGGCATCGGGACCACAGATACGCAGTATTTT	CASSLGIGTTDTQYF
NA	TRBV5-1	NA	TRBJ2-2	TGCGCCAGCAGCTGGACGGCCTCGAACACCGGGGAGCTGTTTTTT	CASSWTASNTGELFF
NA	TRBV7-9	NA	TRBJ1-2	TGTGCCAGCAGCTCAGCCCCTCGGACCTTC	CASSSAPRTF
TRBD1	TRBV5-1	NA	TRBJ2-1	TGCGCCAGCAGCTCGAACCGGGACAGGGCATACAATGAGCAGTTCTTC	CASSSNRDRAYNEQFF
NA	TRBV5-6	NA	TRBJ2-5	TGTGCCAGCAGCCCATCGCAGTTCCCCCAAGAGACCCAGTACTTC	CASSPSQFPQETQYF
TRBD2	TRBV5-1	NA	TRBJ2-5	TGCGCCAGCACCCTGGGAGGGCAAGAGACCCAGTACTTC	CASTLGGQETQYF
NA	TRBV2	few	TRBJ2-7	TGTGCCAGCAGCGAGGGCCCTCACTACGAGCAGTACTTC	CASSEGPHYEQYF
TRBD1	TRBV5-1	NA	TRBJ2-5	TGCGCCAGCAGCATTCAGGGGGAGGAGACCCAGTACTTC	CASSIQGEETQYF
NA	TRBV18	many	TRBJ1-1	TGTGCCAGCTCACCTATTCCTAAGAACACTGAAGCTTTCTTT	CASSPIPKNTEAFF
NA	TRBV6-4	NA	TRBJ2-1	TGTGCCAGCAGTGATCAACCTAACAATGAGCAGTTCTTC	CASSDQPNNEQFF
NA	TRBV10-1	NA	TRBJ2-1	TGCGCCAGCAGTGAGTCCGGGGGCGAGTCCTACAATGAGCAGTTCTTC	CASSESGGESYNEQFF
NA	TRBV5-1	few	TRBJ2-3	TGCGCCAGCAGCTTGAGGGCCGAAATAGAGTATTTT	CASSLRAEIEYF
NA	TRBV4-1	many	TRBJ1-4	TGCGCCAGCAGCCAATTTCACCGGGTCCTCGGAAATGAAAAACTGTTTTTT	CASSQFHRVLGNEKLFF
TRBD1	TRBV11-2	few	TRBJ1-2	TGTGCCAGCAGCTTAGATTCAGGACAGGGGGAAAACTATGGCTACACCTTC	CASSLDSGQGENYGYTF
NA	TRBV7-8	many	TRBJ1-3	TGTGCCAGCAGCTTATTAGGGTTCTCTGGAAACACCATATATTTT	CASSLLGFSGNTIYF
TRBD2	TRBV9	NA	TRBJ2-3	TGTGCCAGCAGCGCTTCTGGACGGTGGACTAGCGGGGACACAGATACGCAGTATTTT	CASSASGRWTSGDTDTQYF
NA	TRBV7-6	NA	TRBJ2-2	TGTGCCAGCAGCTTGGTAACTACATTGACCGGGGAGCTGTTTTTT	CASSLVTTLTGELFF
NA	TRBV9	NA	TRBJ2-2	TGTGCCAGCAGCGAGACGGGAGCCCTGCGGGAGCTGTTTTTT	CASSETGALRELFF
NA	TRBV12-3/TRBV12-4	few	TRBJ2-1	TGTGCCAGCAGTTTAGATCTCTTGTCCACTTATTCCATCGTCAATGAGCAGTTCTTC	CASSLDLLSTYSIVNEQFF
NA	TRBV6-6	many	TRBJ2-6	TGTGCCAGCAGTTACTCGGGCATCTCTGGGGCCAACGTCCTGACTTTC	CASSYSGISGANVLTF
NA	TRBV7-2	NA	TRBJ1-1	TGTGCCAGCAGCTTACCCCGATGGTCCGAACGTGCTTTCTTT	CASSLPRWSERAFF
TRBD2	TRBV20-1	NA	TRBJ2-3	TGCAGTGCTAGAGTTCGCTATTCGGGACTAGCGGTTTTAGATACGCAGTATTTT	CSARVRYSGLAVLDTQYF
TRBD2	TRBV7-3	NA	TRBJ2-3	TGTGCCAGCAGCTTACTGGGACTACCAGATACGCAGTATTTT	CASSLLGLPDTQYF
NA	TRBV10-3	NA	TRBJ1-1	TGTGCCATCAGGGGGGGGGAGAACACTGAAGCTTTCTTT	CAIRGGENTEAFF
TRBD1	TRBV18	NA	TRBJ1-5	TGTGCCAGCTCACCACAACGGACAGGGCACGATAGCAATCAGCCCCAGCATTTT	CASSPQRTGHDSNQPQHF
TRBD2	TRBV29-1	few	TRBJ2-3	TGCAGCGTTGAGGGACAGGGGTCCTCCGGGACTAGCGGGAGTCGGGCGCTAGATACGCAGTATTTT	CSVEGQGSSGTSGSRALDTQYF
TRBD1	TRBV7-3	NA	TRBJ1-1	TGTGCCAGCAGCGCCAGGGGGCGCGGCACTGAAGCTTTCTTT	CASSARGRGTEAFF
NA	TRBV28	NA	TRBJ2-5	TGTGCCAGCAGTTTATGGGGCCCAGAAAGGGAGCAGTACTTC	CASSLWGPEREQYF
NA	TRBV3-1	few	TRBJ2-7	TGTGCCAGCAGCCAAAGGCGGCTCGACGAGCAGTACTTC	CASSQRRLDEQYF
TRBD2	TRBV20-1	many	TRBJ2-1	TGCAGTGCTAGCGTCGGGACTAGATACAATGAGCAGTTCTTC	CSASVGTRYNEQFF
NA	TRBV2	NA	TRBJ1-2	TGTGCCAGCAGTGGGGACGGAAACTATGGCTACACATTC	CASSGDGNYGYTF
TRBD2	TRBV7-2	NA	TRBJ2-2	TGTGCCAGCAAAGGGGCTAGCGGGAACACCGGGGAGCTGTTTTTT	CASKGASGNTGELFF
NA	TRBV29-1	NA	TRBJ2-3	TGCAGCGTTGGGGACGGGCCATCCCTTCGGAGCACAGATACGCAGTATTTT	CSVGDGPSLRSTDTQYF
NA	TRBV5-1	NA	TRBJ2-3	TGCGCCAGCAGCTTAACGGCCGCTGCCACAGATACGCGGTATTTT	CASSLTAAATDTRYF
NA	TRBV4-2	NA	TRBJ2-3	TGTGCCAGCAGCCAAGTTTCCAGGGGCACAGATACGCAGTATTTT	CASSQVSRGTDTQYF
NA	TRBV6-5	few	TRBJ1-3	TGTGCCAGCAGTTACTCGGGGGAAGGCGGAAACACCATATATTTT	CASSYSGEGGNTIYF
TRBD1	TRBV5-1	NA	TRBJ2-5	TGCGCCACCAGGTTGGGACAGCAGGAGACCCAGTACTTC	CATRLGQQETQYF
TRBD1	TRBV18	NA	TRBJ2-2	TGTGCCAGCTCGTCATACAGGGGCTACACCGGGGAGCTGTTTTTT	CASSSYRGYTGELFF
NA	TRBV14	few	TRBJ2-1	TGTGCCAGCAGCCAACGTGGGACTCATAATGAGCAGTTCTTC	CASSQRGTHNEQFF
NA	TRBV15	NA	TRBJ1-6	TGTGCCACCAGCCCCCGGGCTCAACTCGCGCCCCTCCACTTT	CATSPRAQLAPLHF